This T cell receptor (beta chain) originates from a study of brain T cells in children with intractable seizures (dated by TCRdb to the early 2020s). Regarding the complete study: Resected brain tissue from about 48 pediatric epilepsy surgery cases was initially screened for immune gene transcripts with a NanoString immunology panel. Among the roughly 12 selected surgery cases, eight also had pre-surgery blood sequenced, leaving four with brain tissue only. Here is what the overall study found, with its caveats: Because sequencing depth differed between pre- and post-surgery blood, the absence of clones from the pre-surgery sample may reflect undersampling. The patients' HCMV serostatus was not known, and viral specificity was inferred solely from CDR3 sequence similarity.

In the paper's terms, the time point label means: resected brain tissue, or blood drawn just prior to surgery. The surgery cases showing the highest brain T cell transcript signatures were chosen for TCR beta chain sequencing of brain tissue and, when available, of blood. Before surgery, the patients had been given at least one anti-epileptic drug. The TCR-sequenced patients were children whose drug-resistant epilepsy was caused by tuberous sclerosis complex, focal cortical dysplasia, Rasmussen encephalitis or hemimegalencephaly. The blood samples were collected right before the epilepsy surgery. Bulk genomic DNA was isolated from unsorted brain tissue and whole blood using the Monarch genomic DNA purification kit. TCR beta chain sequences were generated from genomic DNA using the immunoSEQ assay. The study's processing was this. CDR3 sequences not starting with the conserved framework cysteine at position 104 were manually removed. To get clonality, the normalized Shannon's Diversity Index was subtracted from one, giving values from 0 (maximal diversity) to 1 (oligoclonal). To check whether a given CDR3 had different frequencies in two samples, for example brain versus blood, chi-squared comparison-of-proportions tests were used. Public clonotypes were identified by searching immuneACCESS, and similarity to known antiviral clonotypes was assessed with the VDJdb browser. TCRdb took this table from immuneACCESS and kept in-frame rearrangements with V and J called. Such tables lack part of the clones; where checked against another copy, unresolved V genes explain under half of the gap, and the rest is unexplained. V and J calls and clone size are given by that table; D and trimming were obtained from the DNA. This sample has 50,000 to 75,000 clones in its table, and 95% to 96% of those were observed once. Of the sample, 0.35% to 0.4% is held by the ten largest clones.

Taken from cysteine to phenylalanine, the CDR3 has 17 residues. CDR3 DNA only is kept here, 51 bases in frame from base 1. According to the germline V gene, CDR1 reads ENHRY and CDR2 reads SYGVKD. Trimming takes 0 bases from V and 1 base from J, and the germline ends sit 15 bases apart. As to this clone: The antigen it binds to is not known. No base qualities exist here, and no much larger clone lies one base off it.

Here the chain combines TRBV10-3 and TRBJ1-1, with TRBD1 as a weak D call on 6 bases. The clonotype originates from a boy under three years old with focal cortical dysplasia and intractable seizures. Sample: peripheral blood, taken at surgery. The CDR3: CAISESTGNAGNTEAFF. The nucleotides read TGTGCCATCAGTGAGTCTACAGGGAACGCGGGGAACACTGAAGCTTTCTTT.